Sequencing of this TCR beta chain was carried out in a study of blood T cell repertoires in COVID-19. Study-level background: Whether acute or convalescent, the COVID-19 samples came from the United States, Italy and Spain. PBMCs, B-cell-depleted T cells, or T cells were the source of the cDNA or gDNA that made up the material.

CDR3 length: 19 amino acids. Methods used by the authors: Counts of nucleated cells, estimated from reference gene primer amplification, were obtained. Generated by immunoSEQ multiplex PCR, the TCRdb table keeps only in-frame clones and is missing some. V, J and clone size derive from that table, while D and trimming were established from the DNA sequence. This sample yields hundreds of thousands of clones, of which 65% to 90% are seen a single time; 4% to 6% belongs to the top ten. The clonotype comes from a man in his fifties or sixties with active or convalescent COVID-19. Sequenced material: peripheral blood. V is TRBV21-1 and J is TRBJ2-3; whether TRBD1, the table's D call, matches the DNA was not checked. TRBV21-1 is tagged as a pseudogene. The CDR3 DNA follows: TGTGCCAGCAGCAAAGCGCGGGGAGGACAGGGGATGAGCACAGATACGCAGTATTTT. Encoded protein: CASSKARGGQGMSTDTQYF.